A single sample gave rise to the 25 T cell receptor beta chains below, sequenced in a study of vaccination and CD4 T cells after COVID-19. Their antigens are not known. Sequence data for DNA of cultured CD4+ T cells were generated by the Oncomine TCR Beta short-read assay. Each CDR3 protein is one row after TCRdb ran MiXCR on the PCR reads. The repertoire consists of some 16,000 distinct CDR3 sequences, with around 56% occurring once and the leading ten covering roughly 11%. This sample's treatment: approximately 9-day PBMC culture with coronavirus spike peptide pools or control peptides (ViraFEST assay). Sequencing used CD4+ T cells from blood, cultured in vitro. These receptors were obtained from a human donor who had recovered from COVID-19.

The CDR3 loop is CASSKGLGDKEQFF. The CDR3 DNA follows: TGTGCCAGCAGTAAGGGCCTCGGAGATAAAGAGCAGTTCTTC. V is TRBV28 and J is TRBJ2-1; no clear D. V lost 5 bases and J lost 10, with 18 bases in between. This CDR3 comprises 14 residues. Germline V CDR1 and CDR2: MDHEN, SYDVKM.

This chain joins TRBV6-2 or TRBV6-3 and TRBJ2-5; 12 nucleotides align to TRBD2. V trimming: 8 bases; J trimming: 5 bases; junction bases outside the gene matches: 6. Germline V gene lookup returns CDR1 MNHEY and CDR2 SVGEGT. CDR3 size: 14 residues. CDR3 region: CASGELAGGETQYF. CDR3 nucleotides: TGTGCCAGCGGGGAACTAGCGGGAGGTGAGACCCAGTACTTC.

This clonotype has just a few counts. This sequence joins TRBV5-1 and TRBJ1-1, with D perhaps TRBD1 (5 bases). Germline values: CDR1 SGHRS, CDR2 YFSETQ. The CDR3 is made up of 13 amino acids. Trimming took off 4 bases at V and 10 bases at J, with 17 bases between the two ends. The CDR3 sequence is CASSPGPKGGAFF. DNA of the CDR3: TGCGCCAGCAGCCCGGGACCTAAAGGTGGAGCTTTCTTT.

This clonotype appeared a few times. V and J are TRBV20-1 and TRBJ2-3; TRBD2 is a possible D gene (6 bases). With 5 bases removed from V and 5 bases from J, the gap between germline ends came to 17 bases. CDR1 and CDR2 from the germline V gene are DFQATT and SNEGSKA (reference sequence). The CDR3 is 14 amino acids. This chain's CDR3 is CSAVPGDGQDTQYF. CDR3 in DNA: TGCAGTGCTGTACCGGGAGATGGACAAGATACGCAGTATTTT.

V usage is TRBV18 and J usage is TRBJ2-3; 9 positions agree with TRBD1. CDR3 length: 16 amino acids. J gave up 1 base and V 6 bases, and 8 bases lay outside the gene matches. The germline CDR1 and CDR2 sequences are KGHSH and LQKENI. The CDR3 spells CASSTGQGLGTDTQYF. The CDR3 coding sequence is TGTGCCAGCTCTACCGGACAGGGGTTGGGCACAGATACGCAGTATTTT.

The chain links TRBV20-1 to TRBJ2-1; TRBD2 aligns across 13 bases. Trimming cost V 0 bases and J 4 bases; bases outside gene matches: 3. The CDR3 extends over 16 amino acids. The V gene's germline CDR1 is DFQATT and CDR2 SNEGSKA (reference sequence). The chain's CDR3 is CSARDTSGRDYNEQFF. The CDR3 DNA is TGCAGTGCTAGAGATACTAGCGGGAGGGATTACAATGAGCAGTTCTTC.

This rearrangement joins TRBV9 to TRBJ2-2, with 9 positions matching TRBD2. In germline, CDR1 is SGDLS, CDR2 YYNGEE. J lost 6 bases, V lost 0 bases, and 6 bases had no gene match. The CDR3 is 16 amino acids. CDR3 residues: CASSVVAGGTSGELFF. The CDR3 region has the DNA TGTGCCAGCAGCGTAGTCGCGGGAGGGACCTCCGGGGAGCTGTTTTTT.

This sequence joins TRBV19 and TRBJ2-6; D is uncertain. The CDR3 loop spans 14 amino acids. CDR1 is LNHDA, CDR2 SQIVND, per germline (reference sequence). V was cut by 0 bases and J by 2 bases, with 2 bases left in between. In nucleotides, the CDR3 is TGTGCCAGTAGTATAGAGCCTGGGGCCAACGTCCTGACTTTC. Translation: CASSIEPGANVLTF.

This clonotype was recorded a few times. The chain is built from TRBV21-1 and TRBJ1-5; TRBD1, the D gene given by the table, was not confirmed from the DNA. TRBV21-1 constitutes a pseudogene. This CDR3 contains 14 residues. CDR3 in DNA: TGTGCCAGCACCCCAGGGACAGACAATCAGCCCCAGCATTTT. Translating gives CASTPGTDNQPQHF.

The chain combines TRBV18 with TRBJ2-3, with TRBD2 matching over 7 bases. V shed 6 bases and J 5 bases; nucleotides not matched to a gene: 14. The CDR3 loop spans 16 amino acids. Germline CDR1 is KGHSH and CDR2 is LQKENI. The CDR3 loop reads CASSRAGLVGRDTQYF. CDR3 nucleotides: TGTGCCAGCTCCCGCGCCGGACTAGTCGGGAGAGATACGCAGTATTTT.

The chain recombines TRBV7-9 with TRBJ1-5; no reliable D call. V was clipped by 2 bases and J by 5 bases, with 4 bases between them. CDR1 is SEHNR and CDR2 is FQNEAQ in the germline V gene (reference sequence). This CDR3 has 12 residues. The CDR3 protein is CASSLMDQPQHF. The DNA for the CDR3 is TGTGCCAGCAGCTTAATGGATCAGCCCCAGCATTTT.

The chain has TRBV7-8 and TRBJ2-3; 8 bases map to TRBD2. V shed 5 bases, J shed 2 bases, and the junction held 9 bases outside the gene matches. CDR3 length: 16 residues. Germline loops: CDR1 SGHVS, CDR2 FQNEAQ. CDR3 sequence: CASSARIAGNTDTQYF. CDR3 in DNA: TGTGCCAGCAGCGCCCGTATAGCGGGAAACACAGATACGCAGTATTTT.

This clonotype was counted between two and nine times. The chain uses TRBV28 and TRBJ1-2; D is unclear. The V end lost 8 bases, the J end lost 8 bases, and 18 bases lay between the germline ends. The CDR3 has 13 residues. Germline V gene sequence: CDR1 MDHEN, CDR2 SYDVKM. Written as DNA, the CDR3 is TGTGCCAGCCGATACCCGACGCTTGGGGGCTACACCTTC. Its translation: CASRYPTLGGYTF.

The V call is TRBV28, the J call TRBJ2-3; D ambiguous. Germline V lookup: CDR1 MDHEN, CDR2 SYDVKM. The CDR3 runs 15 residues. The V and J ends lost 4 bases and 1 base respectively, with 12 bases between them. DNA of the CDR3: TGTGCCAGCAGTTCACCCTCCGGACGCACAGATACGCAGTATTTT. Its protein product is CASSSPSGRTDTQYF.

The V gene is TRBV20-1, the J gene TRBJ2-3; TRBD2 agrees at 10 bases. The germline CDR1 and CDR2 sequences are DFQATT and SNEGSKA (reference sequence). This CDR3 spans 14 amino acids. The trim removed 7 bases at V and 4 bases at J, leaving 8 bases unmatched. The CDR3 is CSVPLAGAPDTQYF. CDR3 nucleotides: TGCAGTGTCCCGCTAGCGGGAGCTCCAGATACGCAGTATTTT.

V usage is TRBV6-1 and J usage is TRBJ1-6; TRBD1 matches 9 bases. Germline V gives CDR1 MNHNS, CDR2 SASEGT. J was trimmed by 7 bases and V by 6 bases; bases with no gene match: 13. The CDR3 extends over 17 amino acids. The CDR3 is CASRKITGTGINSPLHF. In nucleotides, the CDR3 is TGTGCCAGCAGGAAGATAACCGGGACAGGGATCAATTCACCCCTCCACTTT.

This rearrangement joins TRBV30 to TRBJ1-1; 8 positions agree with TRBD1. Germline CDR1 is GTSNPN and CDR2 is SVGIG (reference sequence). The CDR3 spans 15 residues. V lost 3 bases to trimming and J lost 5 bases; unmatched junction nucleotides: 11. The CDR3 sequence is CAWRARQGAYTEAFF. The CDR3 DNA reads as TGTGCCTGGAGGGCCCGGCAGGGGGCTTATACTGAAGCTTTCTTT.

The chain joins TRBV7-2 to TRBJ2-1, with TRBD2 identical over 7 bases. Germline V gene sequence: CDR1 SGHTA, CDR2 FQGNSA. With 5 bases clipped from V and 6 bases from J, the junction kept 10 bases outside the gene matches. The CDR3 covers 15 residues. CDR3 sequence reads: CASSRTSGNSNEQFF. Here the CDR3 DNA reads TGTGCCAGCAGCCGGACTAGTGGGAATTCCAATGAGCAGTTCTTC.

This chain links TRBV5-1 with TRBJ2-7; D remains unclear. The CDR3 runs to 13 residues. Germline CDR1 SGHRS, CDR2 YFSETQ. Trimming removed 2 bases at V and 6 bases at J, with 12 bases between. As DNA, the CDR3 is TGCGCCAGCAGCTTCGTACCTTCGCTCGAGCAGTACTTC. It encodes CASSFVPSLEQYF.

J is TRBJ2-5 and V is TRBV24-1, with 8 bases matching TRBD2. The length of the CDR3 is 16 residues. The V segment lost 0 bases and the J segment 4 bases; nucleotides outside the gene matches: 6. Germline CDR1 KGHDR, CDR2 SFDVKD. CDR3 DNA: TGTGCCACCAGTGATTTGGGGACTAGAGGGCGAGAGACCCAGTACTTC. Amino acids: CATSDLGTRGRETQYF.

J is TRBJ2-7 and V is TRBV20-1, with TRBD2 identical over 8 bases. V lost 5 bases, J lost 5 bases, and 14 bases stayed unmatched. Germline V lookup: CDR1 DFQATT, CDR2 SNEGSKA (reference sequence). The CDR3 is made up of 15 amino acids. CDR3 sequence: CSALLAGGGSDEQYF. The CDR3 DNA reads as TGCAGTGCTCTTCTAGCGGGCGGGGGGAGTGACGAGCAGTACTTC.

This clonotype was counted only a few times. The V and J genes are TRBV5-1 and TRBJ1-2; a possible D gene is TRBD1 (6 bases). V lost 4 bases, J lost 4 bases, and 11 bases lay in between. The CDR3 is 13 amino acids. Looked up from germline, CDR1 is SGHRS and CDR2 is YFSETQ. This CDR3 is CASSRDTSYGYTF. The CDR3 nucleotides are TGCGCCAGCAGCCGGGACACGAGCTATGGCTACACCTTC.

The chain has TRBV7-9 and TRBJ2-5; tentative D call: TRBD1 (7 bases). CDR3 size: 16 residues. The V gene lost 2 bases and the J gene lost 5 bases, with 18 bases spanning the gap. Germline V gives CDR1 SEHNR, CDR2 FQNEAQ (reference sequence). As DNA, the CDR3 is TGTGCCAGCAGCTTAAGAGGAGGGGGCGGTCGGGAGACCCAGTACTTC. Its protein is CASSLRGGGGRETQYF.

This sequence joins TRBV10-3 and TRBJ1-1; 7 bases align to TRBD1. The germline V gene encodes CDR1 ENHRY and CDR2 SYGVKD. J was trimmed by 5 bases and V by 3 bases; bases with no gene match: 3. This CDR3 spans 13 amino acids. CDR3 in DNA: TGTGCCATCAGTGACAGGGGGGGAACTGAAGCTTTCTTT. Translation gives CAISDRGGTEAFF.

The chain is built from TRBV19 and TRBJ2-3; 7 bases line up with TRBD2. The junction had 12 bases not matched to a gene; V was cut back by 6 bases and J by 6 bases. CDR3 size: 15 residues. Germline lookup yields CDR1 LNHDA and CDR2 SQIVND (reference sequence). The CDR3 coding sequence is TGTGCCAGTAGGCCGGGTAGCGGGCTGTACGATACGCAGTATTTT. Translation gives CASRPGSGLYDTQYF.